The T cell receptor beta chain described here comes from a study of early T cells in non-severe SARS-CoV-2 infection. As for the study in general: Investigators sequenced bulk RNA drawn from unsorted whole blood, and chains remained unpaired. Study-wide results and limits: The matching step, a VDJdb search, favored anti-spike CD8 responses and missed private and CD4 specificities.

The TCR library protocol attached unique molecular identifiers to the individual cDNA molecules. In TCRdb, the 5' RACE reads were re-called with MiXCR into one record per CDR3 protein. The table lists tens of thousands of distinct CDR3 sequences, approximately 12% of them singletons. The CDR3 totals 13 residues. The germline V and J ends were trimmed by 6 bases and 5 bases, with 13 bases remaining between them. Germline CDR1 and CDR2: SNHLY and FYNNEI. This clonotype occurred many times. The antigen remains unidentified. The TCR comes from an adult who was a healthcare worker with PCR-confirmed SARS-CoV-2 infection or an uninfected control (not recorded which). The V gene is TRBV2, the J gene TRBJ2-5; no firm D call. The sequencing used whole blood, collected at baseline. CDR3 bases: TGTGCCAGCAGCGCCGGATCCCCGGAGACCCAGTACTTC. This translates into CASSAGSPETQYF.